One sample yielded the 30 T cell receptor beta chains listed below, sequenced in a study of T cell changes during pregnancy in multiple sclerosis (dated by TCRdb to the late 2010s). To prepare the library, the immunoSEQ multiplex PCR assay was applied. Imported from immuneACCESS, the table was reduced by TCRdb to in-frame sequences with V and J called. These copies leave out some clones; in studies compared against another copy, an unresolved V gene accounts for under half, and the cause of the remainder is not known. This sample is represented by tens of thousands of clones; approximately 92% of them were singletons. The ten biggest clones cover approximately 2.8% of the sample. The sequencing here drew on CD8+ T cells from peripheral blood mononuclear cells, taken in the third trimester of pregnancy. These receptors were obtained from a female donor in good health, enrolled as a control in a pregnancy study.

The rearrangement uses TRBV4-2 and TRBJ2-1; 7 nucleotides line up with TRBD2. The germline CDR1 and CDR2 sequences are LGHNA and YNFKEQ. The CDR3 is 14 amino acids. V was clipped by 5 bases and J by 8 bases; unmatched bases: 9. CDR3 sequence reads: CASSLLATDYEQFF. In DNA form, the CDR3 reads TGTGCCAGCAGCTTACTAGCGACAGACTATGAGCAGTTCTTC.

The chain links TRBV4-3 to TRBJ2-7; a weak D match, TRBD1 (7 bases). The CDR3 covers 17 residues. Germline CDR1 and CDR2: LGHNA and YSLEER. Trimming took 0 bases from V and 2 from J, leaving 17 bases between them. Here the CDR3 DNA reads TGCGCCAGCAGCCAAGAGTTGGAGGGGGCGGTGACCTACGAGCAGTACTTC. Amino acid sequence: CASSQELEGAVTYEQYF.

The chain links TRBV30 to TRBJ2-1; TRBD1 agrees at 10 bases. Germline trimming cut 4 bases from V and 12 bases from J; bases unmatched to any gene: 12. The germline gives CDR1 GTSNPN, CDR2 SVGIG (reference sequence). There are 14 residues in the CDR3. CDR3 residues: CAWTHGTGDRRQFF. In DNA, the CDR3 is TGTGCCTGGACTCACGGGACAGGGGACCGCCGGCAGTTCTTC.

This rearrangement joins TRBV4-1 to TRBJ2-7; 12 bases are a match to TRBD2. V shed 6 bases, J shed 2 bases, and the junction held 5 bases outside the gene matches. This CDR3 contains 15 residues. Germline V gene lookup returns CDR1 MGHRA and CDR2 YSYEKL. The CDR3 DNA reads TGCGCCAGCAGTCATCGGACTAGCGGGGCCTACGAGCAGTACTTC. Translation: CASSHRTSGAYEQYF.

V gene TRBV9 combines with J gene TRBJ1-6; TRBD1 matches at 8 bases. The germline gives CDR1 SGDLS, CDR2 YYNGEE. The CDR3 consists of 15 residues. J was trimmed by 10 bases and V by 3 bases; bases with no gene match: 9. In nucleotides, the CDR3 is TGTGCCAGCAGCGCAGGGGGCGTCTCAATCTCACCCCTCCACTTT. It is translated as CASSAGGVSISPLHF.

The chain combines TRBV11-3 with TRBJ2-1; TRBD2 matches at 8 bases. This CDR3 is 14 amino acids long. V shed 1 base and J 8 bases; nucleotides not matched to a gene: 4. CDR1 is SGHNT and CDR2 is YENEEA in the germline V gene. As DNA, the CDR3 is TGTGCCAGCAGCTTAGTCGGGGGGGCCGATGAGCAGTTCTTC. Translated: CASSLVGGADEQFF.

The chain links TRBV30 to TRBJ1-5; D might be TRBD1 (5 bases). The V gene's germline CDR1 is GTSNPN and CDR2 SVGIG (reference sequence). The CDR3 spans 14 residues. V lost 4 bases to trimming and J lost 2 bases, with 12 bases between them. For the CDR3, the DNA is TGTGCCTGGATGCAGGGTGGGGGCAATCAGCCCCAGCATTTT. It yields the protein CAWMQGGGNQPQHF.

The chain has TRBV19 and TRBJ2-5; 9 positions match TRBD2. Germline V CDR1 and CDR2: LNHDA, SQIVND (reference sequence). J lost 5 bases, V lost 9 bases, and 22 bases had no gene match. The CDR3 runs 18 residues. Written as DNA, the CDR3 is TGTGCCAGCGCGCGGAAGATTACTAGCGGGCGTCTGCTGGAGACCCAGTACTTC. Protein product: CASARKITSGRLLETQYF.

The rearrangement uses TRBV4-1 and TRBJ1-2, with a possible D match to TRBD1 (6 bases). With 4 bases removed from V and 1 base from J, the gap between germline ends came to 19 bases. The CDR3 length is 17 residues. Germline V lookup: CDR1 MGHRA, CDR2 YSYEKL. CDR3 loop: CASSPDSTTFFNYGYTF. DNA for the CDR3: TGCGCCAGCAGCCCGGACAGCACAACCTTTTTTAACTATGGCTACACCTTC.

The rearrangement joins TRBV5-8 to TRBJ1-1; TRBD1 aligns across 8 bases. J lost 3 bases, V lost 2 bases, and 12 bases had no gene match. The germline gives CDR1 SGHTS, CDR2 YDEGEE. This CDR3 has 17 residues. CDR3 DNA sequence: TGTGCCAGCAGCTTACCCTCTTTTGCAGGGGGCGACACTGAAGCTTTCTTT. It encodes CASSLPSFAGGDTEAFF.

This clone was picked up one time. The same CDR3 can be traced to other DNA sequences in this sample. This chain uses TRBV27 with TRBJ2-5; 10 bases are a match to TRBD1. CDR1 and CDR2 from the germline V gene are MNHEY and SMNVEV (reference sequence). The CDR3 extends over 13 amino acids. V shed 3 bases, J shed 5 bases, and the junction held 0 bases outside the gene matches. The CDR3, as DNA: TGTGCCAGCAGTTTGGACAGGGGGGAGACCCAGTACTTC. Its translation: CASSLDRGETQYF.

The sample holds one count of this clone. The chain carries TRBV29-1 and TRBJ1-2; no clear D gene. V was cut by 0 bases and J by 7 bases, with 9 bases left in between. Germline CDR1 is SQVTM and CDR2 is ANQGSEA. CDR3 size: 12 residues. The CDR3 spells CSVEDNSGGYTF. Written as DNA, the CDR3 is TGCAGCGTTGAAGATAATTCCGGTGGCTACACCTTC.

This clone occurred a few times. This sequence joins TRBV7-9 and TRBJ1-2; D gene unclear. The CDR3 is made up of 12 amino acids. The V end was cut by 1 base, the J end by 8 bases, with 8 bases between. CDR1 is SEHNR and CDR2 is FQNEAQ in the germline V gene (reference sequence). CDR3 region: CASSLGGAGYTF. CDR3 coding DNA: TGTGCCAGCAGCTTAGGGGGAGCGGGCTACACCTTC.

This clone was seen once. V is TRBV2 and J is TRBJ1-1; 7 bases line up with TRBD1. The CDR3 spans 17 residues. Germline CDR1 reads SNHLY; CDR2 reads FYNNEI. V gave up 2 bases and J gave up 2 bases; unmatched junction bases: 11. DNA of the CDR3: TGTGCCAGCAGTGAAAGTGGAGCGACAGGGCTTAACACTGAAGCTTTCTTT. It specifies CASSESGATGLNTEAFF.

This chain uses TRBV5-4 with TRBJ2-7; TRBD1 matches 7 bases. The CDR3 has 15 amino acids. Germline lookup yields CDR1 SGHNT and CDR2 YYREEE (reference sequence). With 0 bases clipped from V and 3 bases from J, the junction kept 6 bases outside the gene matches. The chain's CDR3 is CASSLARTGFYEQYF. DNA for the CDR3: TGTGCCAGCAGCTTGGCCCGGACAGGCTTCTACGAGCAGTACTTC.

This chain uses TRBV5-1 with TRBJ2-7, with TRBD1 identical over 7 bases. CDR3 length: 14 residues. With V trimmed by 4 bases and J by 1 base, 5 bases remained unmatched. In germline, CDR1 is SGHRS, CDR2 YFSETQ. As DNA, the CDR3 is TGCGCCAGCAGCCCCAGACAGGGTTCCTACGAGCAGTACTTC. Translated, it gives CASSPRQGSYEQYF.

The chain joins TRBV4-3 to TRBJ1-1; D might be TRBD1 (6 bases). CDR1 is LGHNA and CDR2 is YSLEER in the germline V gene. Trimming stripped 4 bases from V and 3 bases from J, with 15 bases between. CDR3 length: 15 amino acids. CDR3 in amino acids: CASSRLQGGYTEAFF. The CDR3, as DNA: TGCGCCAGCAGCCGGTTACAGGGAGGGTACACTGAAGCTTTCTTT.

As DNA, the CDR3 is TGTGCCAGCAGTGGGGACAGGGTCGATGGCTACACCTTC. Translation: CASSGDRVDGYTF. This chain uses TRBV25-1 with TRBJ1-2, with 9 bases that match TRBD1. J was trimmed by 6 bases and V by 4 bases; bases with no gene match: 3. The CDR3 spans 13 residues. Germline lookup yields CDR1 MGHDK and CDR2 SYGVNS.

The chain links TRBV7-8 to TRBJ2-1, with 10 bases fitting TRBD1. The CDR3 loop spans 16 amino acids. Germline CDR1 is SGHVS and CDR2 is FQNEAQ. V was pared by 5 bases and J by 9 bases, with 13 bases of the junction left unmatched. DNA for the CDR3: TGTGCCAGCAGCCCGGGCGGGACAGGGGCCCTGAGTGAGCAGTTCTTC. Protein product: CASSPGGTGALSEQFF.

The V call is TRBV4-3, the J call TRBJ1-4; D perhaps matches TRBD1 (6 bases). The CDR3 has 16 amino acids. Germline CDR1 LGHNA, CDR2 YSLEER. Trimming took 3 bases from V and 8 from J, leaving 19 bases between them. The CDR3 nucleotides are TGCGCCAGCAGCCAGTACGGGACACCTAAGAGGGAAAAACTGTTTTTT. It is translated as CASSQYGTPKREKLFF.

The chain links TRBV11-3 to TRBJ2-1; D possibly corresponds to TRBD1 (5 bases). Germline V gene lookup returns CDR1 SGHNT and CDR2 YENEEA. V was cut by 5 bases and J by 6 bases, with 11 bases left in between. The CDR3 covers 13 residues. The CDR3 loop is CASSPDIPNEQFF. Here the CDR3 DNA reads TGTGCCAGCAGCCCGGACATCCCCAATGAGCAGTTCTTC.

The genes are TRBV7-2 and TRBJ2-7; 8 bases are a match to TRBD1. The CDR3 extends over 14 amino acids. Germline CDR1 and CDR2: SGHTA and FQGNSA. The J segment lost 4 bases and the V segment lost 3 bases, leaving 5 bases of the junction unmatched. CDR3 region: CASSFGTGFYEQYF. As DNA, the CDR3 is TGTGCCAGCAGCTTTGGGACAGGATTTTACGAGCAGTACTTC.

V usage is TRBV6-5 and J usage is TRBJ2-3; D uncertain. Germline CDR1 reads MNHEY; CDR2 reads SVGAGI. The CDR3 consists of 13 residues. Trimming stripped 6 bases from V and 7 bases from J, with 14 bases between. The CDR3 nucleotides are TGTGCCAGCAGGGGTAGCAGTTATAATACGCAGTATTTT. Its translation: CASRGSSYNTQYF.

This chain connects TRBV30 to TRBJ2-7; a weak D match, TRBD2 (6 bases). The CDR3 has 12 amino acids. Trimming took 5 bases from V and 6 from J, leaving 14 bases between them. CDR1 GTSNPN and CDR2 SVGIG come from the germline V gene (reference sequence). As DNA, the CDR3 is TGTGCCTGGGGTCTGGGGGGTTCCGAGCAGTACTTC. Its protein is CAWGLGGSEQYF.

The chain couples TRBV10-3 to TRBJ2-7; D remains unclear. With 6 bases removed from V and 5 bases from J, the gap between germline ends came to 11 bases. The CDR3 covers 12 residues. Germline V gives CDR1 ENHRY, CDR2 SYGVKD. CDR3 bases: TGTGCCATCAGCCTCCTTGGGCACGAGCAGTACTTC. Translation gives CAISLLGHEQYF.

This clone was found a few times. This chain links TRBV6-4 with TRBJ2-3, with a tentative D call TRBD1 (6 bases). Germline V gene data show CDR1 as MRHNA and CDR2 as SNTAGT. The CDR3 contains 14 residues. V lost 5 bases, J lost 3 bases, and 12 bases lay in between. The DNA for the CDR3 is TGTGCCAGCAGTAATGGACAGACTACAGATACGCAGTATTTT. Amino acid sequence: CASSNGQTTDTQYF.

J is TRBJ2-3 and V is TRBV7-9; D possibly corresponds to TRBD1 (7 bases). This CDR3 has 16 residues. Trimming took off 5 bases at V and 2 bases at J, with 17 bases between the two ends. The V gene's germline CDR1 is SEHNR and CDR2 FQNEAQ (reference sequence). The chain's CDR3 is CASSGGTEDPTDTQYF. The CDR3 coding sequence is TGTGCCAGCAGCGGCGGGACAGAAGATCCCACAGATACGCAGTATTTT.

The CDR3 nucleotides are TGTGCCAGCAGCGTAGGACGGGGGTTCACCGGGGAGCTGTTTTTT. Translated, it gives CASSVGRGFTGELFF. The chain uses TRBV9 and TRBJ2-2; D might be TRBD2 (6 bases). Germline V gives CDR1 SGDLS, CDR2 YYNGEE. The CDR3 contains 15 residues. V was pared by 0 bases and J by 4 bases, with 10 bases between.

This chain links TRBV6-5 with TRBJ2-7; possibly TRBD1 for D (7 bases). Germline assignment: CDR1 MNHEY and CDR2 SVGAGI. The CDR3 extends over 14 amino acids. The V end was cut by 8 bases, the J end by 0 bases, with 14 bases between. The CDR3 sequence: CASGQEGSSYEQYF. Written as DNA, the CDR3 is TGTGCCAGCGGACAGGAGGGTAGCTCCTACGAGCAGTACTTC.

The chain is built from TRBV29-1 and TRBJ2-7; a weak D match, TRBD2 (6 bases). Per the germline V gene, CDR1 is SQVTM and CDR2 is ANQGSEA. The CDR3 runs to 13 residues. Trimming took 6 bases from V and 0 from J, leaving 12 bases between them. Here the CDR3 reads CSVVPGDSYEQYF. DNA of the CDR3: TGCAGCGTAGTCCCGGGAGACTCCTACGAGCAGTACTTC.